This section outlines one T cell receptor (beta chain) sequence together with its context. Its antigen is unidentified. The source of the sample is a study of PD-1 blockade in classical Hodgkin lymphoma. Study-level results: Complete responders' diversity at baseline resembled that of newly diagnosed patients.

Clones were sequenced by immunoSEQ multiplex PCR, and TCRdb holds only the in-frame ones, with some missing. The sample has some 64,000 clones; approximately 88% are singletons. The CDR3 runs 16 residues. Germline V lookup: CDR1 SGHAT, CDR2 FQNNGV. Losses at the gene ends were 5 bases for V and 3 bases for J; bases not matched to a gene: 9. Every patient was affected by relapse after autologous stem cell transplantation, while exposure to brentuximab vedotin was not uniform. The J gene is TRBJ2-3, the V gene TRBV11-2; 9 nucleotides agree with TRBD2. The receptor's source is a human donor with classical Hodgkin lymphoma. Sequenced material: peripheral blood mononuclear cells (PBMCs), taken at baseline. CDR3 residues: CASSRIERGVTDTQYF. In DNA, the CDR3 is TGTGCCAGCAGCCGAATTGAGCGGGGGGTAACAGATACGCAGTATTTT.